This T cell receptor (beta chain) came from a study of shared clonotypes between healthy human individuals. The authors loaded roughly 200 ng DNA, 27,000 or so T cell genomes, into sorted-subset replicate PCRs. Libraries were prepared by immunoSEQ multiplex PCR; TCRdb keeps only in-frame clonotypes and omits some of them. The repertoire holds 2 million to 3 million clones, with 93% as singletons. This CDR3 spans 17 amino acids. The junction had 16 bases not matched to a gene; V was cut back by 5 bases and J by 5 bases. Germline CDR1 LGHNT, CDR2 FRNRAP. The sample consisted of naive CD4+ T cells from PBMCs. Sample subset: CD45RA+ positively selected. V is TRBV12-5 and J is TRBJ2-3, with 7 bases aligning to TRBD2. The receptor's source is a young man in good health. Some clones in this sample may be carry-over from other donors' samples. CDR3 sequence: CASGNPETSQVIDTQYF. The CDR3 nucleotides are TGTGCTAGTGGTAACCCCGAGACTAGCCAGGTGATAGATACGCAGTATTTT.